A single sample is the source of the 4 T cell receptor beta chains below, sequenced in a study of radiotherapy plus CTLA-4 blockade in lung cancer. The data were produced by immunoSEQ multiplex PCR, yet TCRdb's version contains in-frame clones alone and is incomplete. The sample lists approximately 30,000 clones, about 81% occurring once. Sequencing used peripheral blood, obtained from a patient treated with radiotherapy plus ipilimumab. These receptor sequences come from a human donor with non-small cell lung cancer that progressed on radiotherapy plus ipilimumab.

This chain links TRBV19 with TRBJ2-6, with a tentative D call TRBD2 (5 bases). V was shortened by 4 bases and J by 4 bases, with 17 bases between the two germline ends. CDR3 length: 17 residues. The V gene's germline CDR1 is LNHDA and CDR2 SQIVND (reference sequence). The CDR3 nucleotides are TGTGCCAGTAGTAGCAAAGACGGGGTTGTGGGGGCCAACGTCCTGACTTTC. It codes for CASSSKDGVVGANVLTF.

CDR3 sequence: CASSVQQGSPGELFF. Here the CDR3 DNA reads TGTGCCAGCAGCGTACAACAGGGAAGCCCCGGGGAGCTGTTTTTT. The chain combines TRBV9 with TRBJ2-2; tentatively, D is TRBD1 (6 bases). The CDR3 consists of 15 residues. Germline CDR1 and CDR2: SGDLS and YYNGEE. Trimming removed 1 base at V and 6 bases at J, with 13 bases between.

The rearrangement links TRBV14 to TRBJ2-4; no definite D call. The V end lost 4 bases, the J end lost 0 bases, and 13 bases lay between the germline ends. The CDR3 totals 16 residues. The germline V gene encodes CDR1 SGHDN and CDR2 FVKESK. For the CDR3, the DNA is TGTGCCAGCAGCCCTAAGCCCGGTCTAGCCAAAAACATTCAGTACTTC. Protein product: CASSPKPGLAKNIQYF. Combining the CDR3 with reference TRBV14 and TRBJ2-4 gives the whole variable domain EAGVTQFPSHSVIEKGQTVTLRCDPISGHDNLYWYRRVMGKEIKFLLHFVKESKQDESGMPNNRFLAERTGGTYSTLKVQPAELEDSGVYFCASSPKPGLAKNIQYFGAGTRLSVL.

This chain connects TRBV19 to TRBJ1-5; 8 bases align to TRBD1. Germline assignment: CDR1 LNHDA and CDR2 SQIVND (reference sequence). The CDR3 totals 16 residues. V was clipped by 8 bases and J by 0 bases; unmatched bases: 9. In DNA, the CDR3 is TGTGCCAGTCACCAGGGGGCGCAGGGTAGCAATCAGCCCCAGCATTTT. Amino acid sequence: CASHQGAQGSNQPQHF.